Below are 29 T cell receptor beta chains sequenced from a single sample in a study of blood T cell repertoires in COVID-19. Only in-frame clones appear in the TCRdb table, and some are missing; sequencing was by immunoSEQ multiplex PCR. In the table there are approximately 80,000 clones, roughly nine tenths of which are singletons. The sequencing sample was made of peripheral blood. Receptors originate from a human donor in a cohort sampled during active COVID-19.

The chain employs TRBV3-1 (or the pseudogene TRBV3-2) and TRBJ1-2; unclear D gene. This CDR3 contains 11 residues. Germline assignment: CDR1 LGHDT and CDR2 YNNKEL (reference sequence). The ends were cut back, 8 bases at V and 4 bases at J, with 8 bases in the middle. The chain's CDR3 is CASASGYGYTF. CDR3 coding DNA: TGTGCCAGCGCATCCGGCTATGGCTACACCTTC.

The genes are TRBV2 and TRBJ1-6; 10 nucleotides line up with TRBD1. The CDR3 loop spans 14 amino acids. The germline gives CDR1 SNHLY, CDR2 FYNNEI. V shed 7 bases, J shed 6 bases, and the junction held 3 bases outside the gene matches. CDR3 amino acids: CASIRDRGNSPLHF. In DNA form, the CDR3 reads TGTGCCAGCATTCGGGACAGGGGTAATTCACCCCTCCACTTT.

This chain joins TRBV18 and TRBJ1-5, with TRBD1 identical over 12 bases. Germline V gene lookup returns CDR1 KGHSH and CDR2 LQKENI. V lost 2 bases to trimming and J lost 2 bases; unmatched junction nucleotides: 10. The CDR3 covers 19 residues. The CDR3 nucleotides read TGTGCCAGCTCACCAGACAACCGGGACAGGGGGCGCGGCAATCAGCCCCAGCATTTT. Its protein product is CASSPDNRDRGRGNQPQHF.

This clone was detected only once. The CDR3 nucleotides are TGTGCCAGTGGCCCGCTCCCTTCGGGGGGCTACACCTTC. Translated, it gives CASGPLPSGGYTF. V is TRBV21-1 and J is TRBJ1-2. TRBV21-1 is tagged as a pseudogene. There are 13 residues in the CDR3.

The chain couples TRBV5-1 to TRBJ1-5; TRBD1 matches at 8 bases. Germline trimming cut 4 bases from V and 3 bases from J; bases unmatched to any gene: 6. The CDR3 runs to 15 residues. CDR1 and CDR2 (germline): SGHRS, YFSETQ. The CDR3 DNA sequence: TGCGCCAGCAGCCCGACAGGGGTCAACAATCAGCCCCAGCATTTT. It yields the protein CASSPTGVNNQPQHF.

CDR3 nucleotide sequence: TGTGCCAGCTCAGGGACAGGGACCTTTGGGTACGAGCAGTACTTC. It encodes CASSGTGTFGYEQYF. J is TRBJ2-7 and V is TRBV18; 9 bases line up with TRBD1. J gave up 4 bases and V 5 bases, and 9 bases lay outside the gene matches. There are 15 residues in the CDR3. CDR1 is KGHSH, CDR2 LQKENI, per germline. The whole variable domain, remainder taken from reference TRBV18 and TRBJ2-7, is NAGVMQNPRHLVRRRGQEARLRCSPMKGHSHVYWYRQLPEEGLKFMVYLQKENIIDESGMPKERFSAEFPKEGPSILRIQQVVRGDSAAYFCASSGTGTFGYEQYFGPGTRLTVT.

The chain combines TRBV18 with TRBJ2-5, with unresolved D. Trimming cost V 2 bases and J 4 bases, with 8 bases left between them. Germline V lookup: CDR1 KGHSH, CDR2 LQKENI. The CDR3 length is 13 residues. CDR3 sequence reads: CASSPVVRETQYF. In nucleotides, the CDR3 is TGTGCCAGCTCACCAGTAGTACGAGAGACCCAGTACTTC.

CDR3 in amino acids: CASRRSSGRYGYTF. The CDR3 DNA follows: TGTGCCAGCAGACGGAGCAGTGGGAGATATGGCTACACCTTC. The V call is TRBV27, the J call TRBJ1-2; D remains ambiguous. V lost 6 bases and J lost 5, with 16 bases in between. The CDR3 extends over 14 amino acids. Germline CDR1 is MNHEY and CDR2 is SMNVEV (reference sequence).

The V call is TRBV6-1, the J call TRBJ1-4, with TRBD1 identical over 10 bases. Trimming at V came to 2 bases and at J to 5 bases, leaving 8 bases not matched to a gene. CDR1 is MNHNS and CDR2 is SASEGT in the germline V gene. This CDR3 is built from 17 residues. CDR3 loop: CASSESGTGQGNEKLFF. For the CDR3, the DNA is TGTGCCAGCAGTGAATCTGGGACGGGACAGGGGAATGAAAAACTGTTTTTT.

This rearrangement joins TRBV12-5 to TRBJ1-5, with D possibly being TRBD1 (5 bases). Germline CDR1 is LGHNT and CDR2 is FRNRAP. Trimming removed 0 bases from V and 0 bases from J, with 24 bases in between. This CDR3 has 21 residues. The DNA of the CDR3 is TGTGCTAGTGGTTTGGTACTCCTAGGACACAAGACATCTAATAGCAATCAGCCCCAGCATTTT. This encodes CASGLVLLGHKTSNSNQPQHF.

This chain links TRBV4-2 with TRBJ2-7, with 13 bases lining up with TRBD2. J was trimmed by 3 bases and V by 5 bases; bases with no gene match: 16. Per germline, CDR1 LGHNA and CDR2 YNFKEQ. The CDR3 loop spans 19 amino acids. CDR3 sequence reads: CASSSGLAGARGIIYEQYF. CDR3 nucleotides: TGTGCCAGCAGCTCTGGACTAGCGGGAGCGAGGGGGATCATCTACGAGCAGTACTTC.

The rearrangement links TRBV7-9 to TRBJ2-1; 10 nucleotides agree with TRBD2. This CDR3 comprises 15 residues. Germline lookup yields CDR1 SEHNR and CDR2 FQNEAQ (reference sequence). V lost 2 bases and J lost 6; bases outside the gene matches: 4. The DNA of the CDR3 is TGTGCCAGCAGCTTATTGGGACTAGCGACCAATGAGCAGTTCTTC. It encodes CASSLLGLATNEQFF.

J is TRBJ2-1 and V is TRBV7-2; perhaps TRBD2 as D (5 bases). The V end was cut by 5 bases, the J end by 7 bases, with 15 bases between. The CDR3 consists of 14 residues. The germline V gene has CDR1 SGHTA and CDR2 FQGNSA. In DNA, the CDR3 is TGTGCCAGCAGCCGGTCTACGCGCGGGAATGAGCAGTTCTTC. Its translation is CASSRSTRGNEQFF.

The gene calls are TRBV3-1 (or the pseudogene TRBV3-2) and TRBJ2-7, with D tentatively TRBD1 (6 bases). The CDR3 runs 15 residues. V was pared by 1 base and J by 2 bases, with 12 bases between. Germline CDR1 and CDR2: LGHDT and YNNKEL (reference sequence). The CDR3 DNA sequence: TGTGCCAGCAGCCAAGGGACAGTTAGTACCTACGAGCAGTACTTC. As protein: CASSQGTVSTYEQYF.

The V and J genes are TRBV7-2 and TRBJ2-7, with TRBD1 matching 7 bases. Germline V CDR1 and CDR2: SGHTA, FQGNSA. The J segment lost 4 bases and the V segment lost 2 bases, leaving 5 bases of the junction unmatched. CDR3 length: 14 residues. The CDR3 DNA reads TGTGCCAGCAGCTTATTAGGGGGCAGATACGAGCAGTACTTC. Protein: CASSLLGGRYEQYF.

The V call is TRBV27, the J call TRBJ2-7, with D uncertain. CDR3 length equals 14 residues. Trimming took off 0 bases at V and 0 bases at J, with 6 bases between the two ends. The V gene's germline CDR1 is MNHEY and CDR2 SMNVEV (reference sequence). CDR3 sequence: CASSLSRFSYEQYF. CDR3 coding DNA: TGTGCCAGCAGTTTATCGAGGTTCTCCTACGAGCAGTACTTC.

The CDR3: CASSLDPGLAEPYEQYF. In nucleotides, the CDR3 is TGTGCCAGCAGCCTAGACCCTGGACTAGCGGAACCCTACGAGCAGTACTTC. The chain combines TRBV2 with TRBJ2-7, with TRBD2 matching over 10 bases. Trimming removed 6 bases from V and 2 bases from J; junction bases left unmatched: 13. The CDR3 sequence is 17 residues long. The V gene's germline CDR1 is SNHLY and CDR2 FYNNEI.

The CDR3 bases are TGTGCCAGCAGCCAAAGACAGGGCCCCACAGATACGCAGTATTTT. Protein product: CASSQRQGPTDTQYF. This rearrangement joins TRBV3-1 (or the pseudogene TRBV3-2) to TRBJ2-3; the match to TRBD1 covers 7 bases. V trimming: 2 bases; J trimming: 2 bases; junction bases outside the gene matches: 4. From germline, CDR1 is LGHDT and CDR2 YNNKEL (reference sequence). CDR3 size: 15 residues.

The rearrangement joins TRBV5-1 to TRBJ2-3; 10 bases map to TRBD2. With V trimmed by 3 bases and J by 1 base, 5 bases remained unmatched. CDR3 size: 16 residues. The germline V gene has CDR1 SGHRS and CDR2 YFSETQ. CDR3 nucleotides: TGCGCCAGCAGCTCCGGGACTAGCGTTCGCACAGATACGCAGTATTTT. Translating it yields CASSSGTSVRTDTQYF. The full variable domain, in which reference TRBV5-1 and TRBJ2-3 provide the parts outside the CDR3, is KAGVTQTPRYLIKTRGQQVTLSCSPISGHRSVSWYQQTPGQGLQFLFEYFSETQRNKGNFPGRFSGRQFSNSRSEMNVSTLELGDSALYLCASSSGTSVRTDTQYFGPGTRLTVL.

The chain joins TRBV28 to TRBJ2-7; TRBD2 matches at 9 bases. The germline V gene encodes CDR1 MDHEN and CDR2 SYDVKM. This CDR3 is 12 amino acids long. This CDR3 is CATGLAKYEQYF. In nucleotides, the CDR3 is TGTGCGACGGGACTAGCTAAGTACGAGCAGTACTTC.

The chain's CDR3 is CASRDSRDYGYTF. DNA for the CDR3: TGTGCCAGTAGGGACAGTAGAGACTATGGCTACACCTTC. The J gene is TRBJ1-2, the V gene TRBV19; tentatively, D is TRBD1 (6 bases). The V and J ends lost 6 bases and 3 bases respectively, with 11 bases between them. Germline V lookup: CDR1 LNHDA, CDR2 SQIVND (reference sequence). The CDR3 is 13 amino acids.

This chain joins TRBV10-3 and TRBJ1-1, with 7 bases identical to TRBD1. CDR1 and CDR2 (germline): ENHRY, SYGVKD. V was clipped by 3 bases and J by 3 bases; unmatched bases: 4. This CDR3 region has 14 residues. As DNA, the CDR3 is TGTGCCATCAGTGAAGTAGGGGGCTACACTGAAGCTTTCTTT. This translates into CAISEVGGYTEAFF.

The V gene is TRBV6-1, the J gene TRBJ2-7; unclear D gene. The CDR3 covers 14 residues. With 2 bases removed from V and 2 bases from J, the gap between germline ends came to 10 bases. Germline V lookup: CDR1 MNHNS, CDR2 SASEGT. The CDR3 protein is CASSETVAPYEQYF. The CDR3 nucleotides are TGTGCCAGCAGTGAAACGGTCGCCCCCTACGAGCAGTACTTC.

V usage is TRBV27 and J usage is TRBJ1-5, with TRBD1 matching 7 bases. The CDR3 extends over 16 amino acids. After removal of 4 bases from V and 0 bases from J, the junction contained 6 bases not matched to a gene. Looked up from germline, CDR1 is MNHEY and CDR2 is SMNVEV (reference sequence). CDR3 loop: CASSSRQGYSNQPQHF. Written as DNA, the CDR3 is TGTGCCAGCAGTTCCCGACAGGGCTATAGCAATCAGCCCCAGCATTTT.

The chain combines TRBV11-3 with TRBJ2-7, with TRBD2 matching 7 bases. The CDR3 length is 13 residues. The V and J ends lost 2 bases and 4 bases, in that order; junction bases with no gene match: 2. CDR1 is SGHNT, CDR2 YENEEA, per germline. For the CDR3, the DNA is TGTGCCAGCAGCTTATCGGGAGGTTACGAGCAGTACTTC. Encoded protein: CASSLSGGYEQYF.

Written as DNA, the CDR3 is TGCGCCAGCTATGACAGGGATTCCCGATTAAGCAATCAGCCCCAGCATTTT. Amino acids: CASYDRDSRLSNQPQHF. V and J are TRBV10-1 and TRBJ1-5, with TRBD1 identical over 7 bases. Germline trimming cut 8 bases from V and 1 base from J; bases unmatched to any gene: 14. Germline lookup yields CDR1 WNHNN and CDR2 SYGVQD (reference sequence). This CDR3 region has 17 residues.

The chain carries TRBV29-1 and TRBJ2-1, with D maybe TRBD1 (6 bases). CDR1 SQVTM and CDR2 ANQGSEA come from the germline V gene. The CDR3 spans 14 residues. V dropped 7 bases and J dropped 0 bases, with 13 bases sitting between them. CDR3 loop: CSARQESSYNEQFF. The CDR3 DNA reads as TGCAGCGCCCGACAGGAAAGCTCCTACAATGAGCAGTTCTTC.

This chain joins TRBV6-5 and TRBJ1-1, with D maybe TRBD1 (6 bases). The CDR3 is made up of 14 amino acids. From germline, CDR1 is MNHEY and CDR2 SVGAGI. The ends were cut back, 8 bases at V and 0 bases at J, with 13 bases in the middle. CDR3 in DNA: TGTGCCAGCGGACCACAGGGATTGAACACTGAAGCTTTCTTT. Protein: CASGPQGLNTEAFF.

The rearrangement uses TRBV9 and TRBJ2-7, with a weak D call TRBD2 (5 bases). V was pared by 0 bases and J by 7 bases, with 11 bases between. Per the germline V gene, CDR1 is SGDLS and CDR2 is YYNGEE. This CDR3 contains 13 residues. The CDR3 spells CASSVDPREEQYF. Here the CDR3 DNA reads TGTGCCAGCAGCGTAGACCCTCGGGAAGAGCAGTACTTC. The full variable domain, in which reference TRBV9 and TRBJ2-7 provide the parts outside the CDR3, is DSGVTQTPKHLITATGQRVTLRCSPRSGDLSVYWYQQSLDQGLQFLIQYYNGEERAKGNILERFSAQQFPDLHSELNLSSLELGDSALYFCASSVDPREEQYFGPGTRLTVT.